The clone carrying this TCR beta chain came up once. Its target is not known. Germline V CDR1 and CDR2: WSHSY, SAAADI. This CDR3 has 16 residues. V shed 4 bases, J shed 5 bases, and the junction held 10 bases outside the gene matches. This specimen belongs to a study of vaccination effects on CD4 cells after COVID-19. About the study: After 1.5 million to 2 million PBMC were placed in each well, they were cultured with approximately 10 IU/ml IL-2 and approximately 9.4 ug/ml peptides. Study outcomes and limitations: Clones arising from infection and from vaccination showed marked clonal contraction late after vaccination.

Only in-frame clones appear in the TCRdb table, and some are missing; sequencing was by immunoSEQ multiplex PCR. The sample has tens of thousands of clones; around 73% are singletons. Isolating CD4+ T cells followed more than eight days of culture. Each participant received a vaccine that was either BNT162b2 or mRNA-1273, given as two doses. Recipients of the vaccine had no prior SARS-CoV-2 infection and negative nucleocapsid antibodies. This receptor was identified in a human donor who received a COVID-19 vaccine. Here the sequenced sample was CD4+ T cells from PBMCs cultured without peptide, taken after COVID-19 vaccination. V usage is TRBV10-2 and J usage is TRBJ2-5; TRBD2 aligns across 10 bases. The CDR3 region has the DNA TGCGCCAGCAGTGCGTCTAGCGGGAGTGTCGCTGAGACCCAGTACTTC. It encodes CASSASSGSVAETQYF.